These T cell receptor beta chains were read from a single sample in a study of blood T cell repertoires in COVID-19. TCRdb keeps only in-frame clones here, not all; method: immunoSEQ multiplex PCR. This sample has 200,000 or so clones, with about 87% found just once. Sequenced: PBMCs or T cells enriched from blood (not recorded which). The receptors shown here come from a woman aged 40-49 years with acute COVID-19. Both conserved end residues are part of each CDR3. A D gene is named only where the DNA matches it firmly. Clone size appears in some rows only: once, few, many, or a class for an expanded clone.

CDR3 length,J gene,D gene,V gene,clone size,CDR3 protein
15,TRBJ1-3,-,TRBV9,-,CASSLGRGKLNTIYF
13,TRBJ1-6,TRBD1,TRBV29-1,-,CSVGDRADSPLHF
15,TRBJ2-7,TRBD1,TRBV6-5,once,CASSRTGQGQREQYF
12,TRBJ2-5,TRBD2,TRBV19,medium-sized,CASRLAGETQYF
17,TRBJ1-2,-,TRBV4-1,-,CASSPLGGVTTGGGYTF
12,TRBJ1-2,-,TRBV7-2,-,CASSPRVGGYTF
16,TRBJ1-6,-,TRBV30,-,CAWRVYRASLYSPLHF
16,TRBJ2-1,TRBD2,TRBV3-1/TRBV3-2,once,CASSQARGGFGDEQFF
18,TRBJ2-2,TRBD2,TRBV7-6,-,CASSLAAPGLAKAGELFF
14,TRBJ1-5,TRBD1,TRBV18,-,CASSQGTGNQPQHF
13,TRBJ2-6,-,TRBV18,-,CASSPSGANVLTF
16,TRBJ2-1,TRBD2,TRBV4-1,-,CASSQESGSSYNEQFF